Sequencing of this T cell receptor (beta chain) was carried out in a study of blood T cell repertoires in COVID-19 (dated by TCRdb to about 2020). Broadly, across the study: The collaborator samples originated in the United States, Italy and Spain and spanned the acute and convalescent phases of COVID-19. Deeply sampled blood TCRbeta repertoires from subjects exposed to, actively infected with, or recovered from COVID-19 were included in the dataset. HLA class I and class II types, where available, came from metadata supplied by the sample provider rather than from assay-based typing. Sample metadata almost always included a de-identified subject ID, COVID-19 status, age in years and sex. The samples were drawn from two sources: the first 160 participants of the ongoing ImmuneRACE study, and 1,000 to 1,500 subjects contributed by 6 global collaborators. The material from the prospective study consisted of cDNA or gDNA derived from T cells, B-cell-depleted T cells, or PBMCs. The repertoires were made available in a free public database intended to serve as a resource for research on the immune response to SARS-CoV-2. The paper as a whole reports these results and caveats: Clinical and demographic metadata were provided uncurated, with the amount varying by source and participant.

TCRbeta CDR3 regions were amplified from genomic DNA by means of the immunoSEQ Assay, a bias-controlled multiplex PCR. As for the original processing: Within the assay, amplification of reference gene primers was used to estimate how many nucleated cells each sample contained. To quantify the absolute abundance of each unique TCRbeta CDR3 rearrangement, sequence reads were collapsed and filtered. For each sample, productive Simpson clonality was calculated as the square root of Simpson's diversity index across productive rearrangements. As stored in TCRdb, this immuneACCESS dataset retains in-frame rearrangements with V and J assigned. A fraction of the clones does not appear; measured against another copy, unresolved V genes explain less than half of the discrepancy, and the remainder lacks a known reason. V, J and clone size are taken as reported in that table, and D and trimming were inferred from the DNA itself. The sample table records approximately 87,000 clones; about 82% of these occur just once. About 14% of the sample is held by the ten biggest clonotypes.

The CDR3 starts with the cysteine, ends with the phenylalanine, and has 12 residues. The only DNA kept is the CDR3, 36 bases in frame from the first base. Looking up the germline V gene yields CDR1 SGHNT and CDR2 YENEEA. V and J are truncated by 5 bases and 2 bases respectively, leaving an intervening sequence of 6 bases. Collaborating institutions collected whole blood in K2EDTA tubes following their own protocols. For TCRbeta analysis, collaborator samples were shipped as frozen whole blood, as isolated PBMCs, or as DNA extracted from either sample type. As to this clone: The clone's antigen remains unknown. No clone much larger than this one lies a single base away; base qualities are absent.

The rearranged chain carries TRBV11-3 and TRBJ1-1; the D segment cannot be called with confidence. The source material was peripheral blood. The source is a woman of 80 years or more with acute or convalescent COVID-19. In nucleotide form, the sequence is TGTGCCAGCAGCCTAAGAAACACTGAAGCTTTCTTT. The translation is CASSLRNTEAFF.